The 20 T cell receptor beta chains given below trace back to one sample, sequenced in a study of blood T cell repertoires in COVID-19 (dated by TCRdb to the early 2020s). The receptor library was made with the immunoSEQ multiplex PCR assay. What TCRdb holds here is the immuneACCESS table cut down to in-frame rearrangements. Part of the clones is not present; checked against another copy, under half of the missing clones reflect an unresolved V gene, and the others are unexplained. Across this sample there are a few hundred thousand clones, with roughly nine tenths seen only once. Clones ranked in the top ten supply roughly 0.99% of the sample. Source material: PBMCs or T cells enriched from blood (not recorded which). The receptors come from a young man who had recovered from COVID-19.

The chain links TRBV9 to TRBJ1-3, with TRBD1 matching over 8 bases. The CDR3 sequence is 14 residues long. Germline trimming cut 2 bases from V and 11 bases from J; bases unmatched to any gene: 9. CDR1 SGDLS and CDR2 YYNGEE come from the germline V gene. CDR3 nucleotides: TGTGCCAGCAGCGTTGAATGGACAGGGATCCCCATATATTTT. This translates into CASSVEWTGIPIYF.

The V gene is TRBV5-1, the J gene TRBJ1-2, with 9 bases matching TRBD1. Germline loops: CDR1 SGHRS, CDR2 YFSETQ. This CDR3 contains 15 residues. The junction had 9 bases not matched to a gene; V was cut back by 2 bases and J by 7 bases. The DNA for the CDR3 is TGCGCCAGCAGCTTCACAGGGGGCTCGATGGGTGGCTACACCTTC. Translating gives CASSFTGGSMGGYTF. The full variable domain, with the rest looked up from reference TRBV5-1 and TRBJ1-2, is KAGVTQTPRYLIKTRGQQVTLSCSPISGHRSVSWYQQTPGQGLQFLFEYFSETQRNKGNFPGRFSGRQFSNSRSEMNVSTLELGDSALYLCASSFTGGSMGGYTFGSGTRLTVV.

The rearrangement links TRBV19 to TRBJ2-2; 7 bases align to TRBD2. The germline gives CDR1 LNHDA, CDR2 SQIVND (reference sequence). The CDR3 spans 14 residues. J gave up 5 bases and V 9 bases, and 9 bases lay outside the gene matches. Here the CDR3 DNA reads TGTGCCAGCTGCCAGCGGGGAGCTACCGGGGAGCTGTTTTTT. This translates into CASCQRGATGELFF.

This clone was counted a few times. The chain recombines TRBV7-8 with TRBJ2-5, with 10 bases identical to TRBD2. The V gene's germline CDR1 is SGHVS and CDR2 FQNEAQ. The CDR3 extends over 15 amino acids. The V and J ends lost 3 bases and 1 base, in that order; junction bases with no gene match: 2. Written as DNA, the CDR3 is TGTGCCAGCAGCTTGGGACTAGCGCCCCAAGAGACCCAGTACTTC. As protein: CASSLGLAPQETQYF.

This clone was counted a single time. This rearrangement joins TRBV7-9 to TRBJ2-1; D perhaps matches TRBD1 (5 bases). V lost 11 bases and J lost 7, with 18 bases in between. The CDR3 extends over 13 amino acids. The germline gives CDR1 SEHNR, CDR2 FQNEAQ (reference sequence). The CDR3 sequence: CAGAPPGSNEQFF. The CDR3, as DNA: TGTGCCGGCGCCCCGCCAGGGTCGAATGAGCAGTTCTTC.

The table lists this clone with a count of one. The chain combines TRBV18 with TRBJ1-4, with 12 bases that match TRBD1. Germline CDR1 and CDR2: KGHSH and LQKENI. The CDR3 has 15 amino acids. V lost 6 bases and J lost 7; bases outside the gene matches: 6. CDR3 in DNA: TGTGCCAGCTCGCCCGGGACAGGGGGCATTGAAAAACTGTTTTTT. Translation: CASSPGTGGIEKLFF.

This rearrangement joins TRBV7-6 to TRBJ2-2; 7 positions agree with TRBD1. This CDR3 comprises 15 residues. From germline, CDR1 is SGHVS and CDR2 FNYEAQ. The V gene end was trimmed by 5 bases and the J gene end by 4 bases; junction bases not matched to a gene: 7. CDR3 region: CASSRQGPSTGELFF. In DNA form, the CDR3 reads TGTGCCAGCAGCCGACAGGGCCCTAGCACCGGGGAGCTGTTTTTT. Complete variable domain (other parts from reference TRBV7-6 and TRBJ2-2): GAGVSQSPRYKVTKRGQDVALRCDPISGHVSLYWYRQALGQGPEFLTYFNYEAQQDKSGLPNDRFSAERPEGSISTLTIQRTEQRDSAMYRCASSRQGPSTGELFFGEGSRLTVL.

V gene TRBV5-5 combines with J gene TRBJ2-7; D may be TRBD2 (6 bases). The V gene lost 4 bases and the J gene lost 3 bases, with 14 bases spanning the gap. Germline lookup yields CDR1 SGHKS and CDR2 YYEKEE (reference sequence). This CDR3 is 14 amino acids long. In DNA form, the CDR3 reads TGTGCCAGCAGCCGCCTGGGACTGAGCTACGAGCAGTACTTC. It translates to CASSRLGLSYEQYF.

J is TRBJ2-5 and V is TRBV11-1, with 11 bases fitting TRBD2. V shed 5 bases and J 2 bases; nucleotides not matched to a gene: 1. Germline V gene sequence: CDR1 SGHAT, CDR2 FQDESV (reference sequence). The CDR3 covers 14 residues. The CDR3 nucleotides read TGTGCCAGCAGCAGACTAGCGGGGCAAGAGACCCAGTACTTC. The encoded protein is CASSRLAGQETQYF.

The rearrangement joins TRBV28 to TRBJ2-5; a possible D gene is TRBD1 (6 bases). This CDR3 contains 13 residues. CDR1 is MDHEN, CDR2 SYDVKM, per germline. Trimming left V 3 bases short and J 7 bases short, with 12 bases between. The CDR3 sequence is CASSFEGGWTQYF. The CDR3 region has the DNA TGTGCCAGCAGTTTCGAAGGGGGATGGACCCAGTACTTC. Combining the CDR3 with reference TRBV28 and TRBJ2-5 gives the whole variable domain DVKVTQSSRYLVKRTGEKVFLECVQDMDHENMFWYRQDPGLGLRLIYFSYDVKMKEKGDIPEGYSVSREKKERFSLILESASTNQTSMYLCASSFEGGWTQYFGPGTRLLVL.

This chain uses TRBV7-6 with TRBJ2-7; TRBD1 matches at 9 bases. The V segment lost 0 bases and the J segment 2 bases; nucleotides outside the gene matches: 8. CDR3 size: 17 residues. Germline CDR1 and CDR2: SGHVS and FNYEAQ. CDR3 bases: TGTGCCAGCAGCTTAGCCTCGGGACAGGGCGGAACCTACGAGCAGTACTTC. Encoded protein: CASSLASGQGGTYEQYF.

The CDR3 reads CAISVQGARTQYF. CDR3 bases: TGTGCCATCAGTGTACAGGGGGCAAGGACGCAGTATTTT. The genes are TRBV10-3 and TRBJ2-3; 9 bases map to TRBD1. The CDR3 is made up of 13 amino acids. V gave up 4 bases and J gave up 9 bases; unmatched junction bases: 5. CDR1 is ENHRY and CDR2 is SYGVKD in the germline V gene.

V gene TRBV28 combines with J gene TRBJ1-5; the D is unclear. Per germline, CDR1 MDHEN and CDR2 SYDVKM. Trimming took 3 bases from V and 11 from J, leaving 11 bases between them. The CDR3 has 12 amino acids. The chain's CDR3 is CASSFSPSAQHF. CDR3 coding DNA: TGTGCCAGCAGTTTCAGTCCGAGCGCCCAGCATTTT.

This clone was seen a single time. This sequence joins TRBV23-1 and TRBJ2-2, with a weak D call TRBD2 (5 bases). TRBV23-1 carries the ORF label, with uncertain function. V was clipped by 0 bases and J by 3 bases, with 11 bases between them. The CDR3 spans 16 residues. This chain's CDR3 is CASSQSRGSDTGELFF. DNA for the CDR3: TGCGCCAGCAGTCAATCTCGGGGTTCGGACACCGGGGAGCTGTTTTTT.

The chain couples TRBV7-2 to TRBJ1-1; maybe TRBD1 (5 bases). This CDR3 spans 14 amino acids. Germline V gene sequence: CDR1 SGHTA, CDR2 FQGNSA. The V end was cut by 3 bases, the J end by 0 bases, with 8 bases between. CDR3 amino acids: CASSLGRMNTEAFF. The CDR3 coding sequence is TGTGCCAGCAGCTTGGGGCGCATGAACACTGAAGCTTTCTTT.

The chain combines TRBV20-1 with TRBJ2-3; 9 bases line up with TRBD2. J lost 5 bases, V lost 5 bases, and 8 bases had no gene match. The germline gives CDR1 DFQATT, CDR2 SNEGSKA (reference sequence). The CDR3 has 14 amino acids. The CDR3 protein is CSAGAAGGQDTQYF. The CDR3 DNA sequence: TGCAGTGCTGGTGCAGCGGGGGGACAAGATACGCAGTATTTT.

J is TRBJ1-2 and V is TRBV7-9, with 8 bases identical to TRBD1. The CDR3 runs 14 residues. Germline loops: CDR1 SEHNR, CDR2 FQNEAQ (reference sequence). V lost 5 bases and J lost 8; bases outside the gene matches: 10. The CDR3 here is CASSPRQGIWGYTF. The CDR3 coding sequence is TGTGCCAGCAGCCCGCGACAGGGGATTTGGGGCTACACCTTC.

The V and J genes are TRBV7-2 and TRBJ2-1; perhaps TRBD2 as D (5 bases). The CDR3 extends over 13 amino acids. V was clipped by 2 bases and J by 9 bases, with 11 bases between them. Germline V gene sequence: CDR1 SGHTA, CDR2 FQGNSA. CDR3: CASSLRGPIEQFF. DNA of the CDR3: TGTGCCAGCAGCTTAAGAGGGCCTATTGAGCAGTTCTTC.

This chain uses TRBV5-1 with TRBJ2-7; D gene uncertain. The germline CDR1 and CDR2 sequences are SGHRS and YFSETQ. Trimming removed 0 bases at V and 4 bases at J, with 5 bases between. The CDR3 consists of 12 residues. This CDR3 reads CASSLGEYEQYF. The CDR3 region has the DNA TGCGCCAGCAGCTTGGGTGAGTACGAGCAGTACTTC.

V and J are TRBV27 and TRBJ1-5; D not resolved. The V gene lost 1 base and the J gene lost 3 bases, with 7 bases spanning the gap. CDR3 length equals 14 residues. Germline loops: CDR1 MNHEY, CDR2 SMNVEV (reference sequence). CDR3 DNA sequence: TGTGCCAGCAGTTTATACCAGGCCAATCAGCCCCAGCATTTT. Protein sequence: CASSLYQANQPQHF.